The rows below give T cell receptor beta chains drawn from one sample of a study of T cell responses to AZD1222 COVID-19 vaccine. Assay: immunoSEQ multiplex PCR; the TCRdb copy retains only in-frame clones and omits some. The repertoire holds about 120,000 clones, 70% to 90% seen once, with about 1.6% in the top ten. The material sequenced was peripheral blood, taken on day 0 of AZD1222 vaccination. These receptor sequences come from an adult in good health. The CDR3 runs from the conserved cysteine through the conserved F or W.

TRBJ2-7,TRBV6-1,CASSSPGGGADEQYF
TRBJ2-7,TRBV25-1,CASSESLRLALYF
TRBJ2-7,TRBV15,CATSRVAGLSAYEQYF
TRBJ2-2,TRBV10-3,CAISESSGRAAGELFF
TRBJ2-1,TRBV29-1,CSALGSSYNEQFF
TRBJ2-7,TRBV7-8,CASSPNRDYTFYEQYF
TRBJ1-2,TRBV30,CAWSVWQGAGGYTF
TRBJ2-7,TRBV28,CASRRTGVYEQYF
TRBJ2-7,TRBV7-8,CASSLNGRVYEQYF
TRBJ1-5,TRBV19,CASSIGPNNQPQHF
TRBJ1-4,TRBV6-2/TRBV6-3,CASSYSTRPEKLFF
TRBJ1-5,TRBV30,CAWSEGQFNQPQHF
TRBJ2-5,TRBV10-3,CAISDPSGVETQYF
TRBJ2-5,TRBV5-1,CASSLGTRAEETQYF
TRBJ2-7,TRBV5-4,CASSPTSGRPAAQYF
TRBJ2-1,TRBV24-1,CATSDSETRNNEQFF
TRBJ1-5,TRBV16,CASSLDPGGFSNQPQHF
TRBJ2-7,TRBV29-1,CSVETGTGNIYEQYF
TRBJ2-7,TRBV24-1,CATRGGIGGNEQYF
TRBJ1-4,TRBV7-2,CASSLLAGEVEKLFF
TRBJ2-2,TRBV14,CASSQRTGLNTGELFF
TRBJ2-7,TRBV13,CASSLGSVGEQYF
TRBJ1-2,TRBV19,CASSILDRSLTNYGYTF
TRBJ1-4,TRBV29-1,CSVELSGFNEKLFF
TRBJ2-5,TRBV15,CATSRYREQETQYF
TRBJ1-2,TRBV6-5,CASSRQGYGYTF
TRBJ2-7,TRBV11-2,CASSRGLAGVGEQYF
TRBJ2-7,TRBV5-4,CASSLEGNSYEQYF
TRBJ2-6,TRBV7-3,CASSLRQGAGANVLTF
TRBJ2-7,TRBV30,CAWSAGGQSYEQYF
TRBJ2-7,TRBV4-2,CASSQAGGQYSYEQYF
TRBJ2-5,TRBV5-1,CASSYGQVPETQYF
TRBJ1-2,TRBV5-4,CASSQDRDYGYTF
TRBJ1-1,TRBV19,CASSSRRTGAFF